The sequence of this TCR beta chain was determined in a study of cytomegalovirus exposure and HLA in healthy donors. On this clone itself: Antigen specificity is unknown.

Study-level findings and limits: In a later analysis, compared with equally common non-associated chains, HLA-associated beta chains were more expanded. Highly shared variants forming one cluster were likely a sequencing artifact.

PCR primers comprised 60 Vbeta and 13 Jbeta primers. Sequencing was performed with immunoSEQ multiplex PCR; in TCRdb, only in-frame clones are kept and a portion is missing. The data hold over 150,000 clones, with about 77% observed a single time. Germline V gene sequence: CDR1 SGHTA, CDR2 FQGNSA. The CDR3 spans 15 residues. Trimming stripped 3 bases from V and 6 bases from J, with 18 bases between. Sequenced input: PBMCs. The genes are TRBV7-2 and TRBJ2-7; tentative D call: TRBD1 (8 bases). The TCR originated in a woman in her 40s in good health and CMV-seropositive. The CDR3 loop is CASSLGGTGGREQYF. The CDR3 DNA is TGTGCCAGCAGCTTGGGGGGGACAGGCGGGCGCGAGCAGTACTTC. Supplemented by reference TRBV7-2 and TRBJ2-7, the full variable domain reads GAGVSQSPSNKVTEKGKDVELRCDPISGHTALYWYRQSLGQGLEFLIYFQGNSAPDKSGLPSDRFSAERTGGSVSTLTIQRTQQEDSAVYLCASSLGGTGGREQYFGPGTRLTVT.